What follows describes a single T cell receptor (beta chain). This receptor's antigen is unknown. Per-base quality was not reported, and no clone a single base away is much larger than it. The collaborating institutions used their own protocols to collect whole blood in K2EDTA tubes. For TCRbeta analysis, collaborators shipped samples as frozen whole blood, isolated PBMCs, or DNA extracted from either of those sample types. This specimen belongs to a study of blood T cell repertoires in COVID-19 (dated by TCRdb to about 2020). Background for the entire study: Samples covering the acute and convalescent phases of COVID-19 were provided by collaborators in the United States, Italy and Spain. The prospective study material was composed of cDNA or gDNA derived from T cells, B-cell-depleted T cells, or PBMCs. The dataset comprised deeply sampled blood TCRbeta repertoires from subjects exposed to, actively infected with, or recovered from COVID-19. The repertoires were made available in a free public database intended to serve as a resource for research on the immune response to SARS-CoV-2. The samples were drawn from the first 160 participants of the ongoing ImmuneRACE study and from more than 1,000 subjects provided by 6 global collaborators. A de-identified subject ID, COVID-19 status, age in years and sex were almost always included in the sample metadata. Where available, HLA class I and class II types were obtained from metadata supplied by the sample provider rather than from assay-based typing.

TCRbeta CDR3 regions were amplified from genomic DNA by means of the immunoSEQ Assay, a bias-controlled multiplex PCR. Per the original workflow: The number of nucleated cells in each sample was estimated by amplification of reference gene primers within the assay. To quantify the absolute abundance of each unique TCRbeta CDR3 rearrangement, sequence reads were collapsed and filtered. For each sample, productive Simpson clonality was calculated as the square root of Simpson's diversity index over productive rearrangements. In TCRdb, the immuneACCESS table is reduced to in-frame sequences with V and J assigned. These tables do not hold every clone; where another copy was compared, an unresolved V gene accounts for under half, and the others remain unexplained. That table gives V, J and clone size, and the DNA gave D and trimming. This sample comprises around 74,000 clones, more than 75% of them detected only once. The ten largest clonotypes hold 15% to 20% of the sample.

From a lookup of the germline V gene, CDR1 and CDR2 are MDHEN and SYDVKM. Inclusive of the bounding cysteine and phenylalanine, the CDR3 is 15 residues long. The DNA shown is the 45-base CDR3, in frame from base 1. Cut back by 7 bases and 5 bases, the V and J ends lie 15 bases apart. Results and caveats for the whole study, not just this receptor: How much clinical and demographic metadata was included differed by source and by participant, and the metadata was provided uncurated.

Sequencing was done on a sample of peripheral blood. This clonotype was sampled from a woman of 80 years or more with active or convalescent COVID-19. Recombination linked TRBV28 to TRBJ1-6; the D gene cannot be named for sure. CDR3 loop: CASNLGQLNNSPLHF. In nucleotides, the sequence is TGTGCCAGCAACCTGGGCCAGCTGAATAATTCACCCCTCCACTTT.